This TCR beta chain is drawn from a study of blood T cell repertoires in COVID-19 (dated by TCRdb to 2018 to 2021). As for the study more broadly: The collaborator samples originated in the United States, Italy and Spain and spanned the acute and convalescent phases of COVID-19. The prospective study material was composed of cDNA or gDNA derived from T cells, B-cell-depleted T cells, or PBMCs. The dataset comprised deeply sampled blood TCRbeta repertoires from subjects exposed to, actively infected with, or recovered from COVID-19. The repertoires were released in a freely available public database meant as a resource for research on the immune response to SARS-CoV-2. The samples were drawn from two sources: the first 160 participants of the ongoing ImmuneRACE study, and 1,000 to 1,500 subjects contributed by 6 global collaborators. The sample metadata nearly always contained a de-identified subject ID, COVID-19 status, age in years and sex. HLA class I and class II types, where available, came from metadata supplied by the sample provider rather than from assay-based typing. Overall results and qualifications from the work: The amount of clinical and demographic metadata varied by source and participant and was provided uncurated.

In regard to this clone: The antigen it recognizes is unknown. Nothing much larger sits one base from this clone, and base qualities are not available.

Spanning cysteine to phenylalanine, the CDR3 consists of 15 amino acids. CDR3 DNA only is kept here, 45 bases in frame from base 1. Trimming costs V 7 bases and J 2 bases, and their ends lie 15 bases apart. Based on the germline V gene, the CDR1 and CDR2 sequences are SNHLY and FYNNEI. Collaborating institutions collected whole blood in K2EDTA tubes following their own protocols. For TCRbeta analysis, collaborator samples were shipped as frozen whole blood, as isolated PBMCs, or as DNA extracted from either sample type. The immunoSEQ Assay, a bias-controlled multiplex PCR, was used to amplify TCRbeta CDR3 regions from genomic DNA. As for how the authors treated the data: Nucleated cell counts per sample were estimated from amplification of reference gene primers within the assay. To quantify the absolute abundance of each unique TCRbeta CDR3 rearrangement, sequence reads were collapsed and filtered. Productive Simpson clonality was computed per sample as the square root of Simpson's diversity index over productive rearrangements. TCRdb took over this immuneACCESS table, retaining in-frame rearrangements with V and J assigned. Such tables are incomplete; in checked studies, under half of the missing clones stem from an unresolved V gene, and the remainder is unexplained. V and J calls and clone size are copied from that table; D and trimming were computed from the DNA. The sample profile shows approximately 140,000 clones; more than 65% of them were found once. The ten largest clones capture roughly 13% of the sample.

The receptor was isolated from a man older than 75 with acute or convalescent COVID-19. Recombination connected TRBV2 to TRBJ1-3; a tentative D match to TRBD1 spans 5 bases. The sequencing sample was made of peripheral blood. The sequence in DNA is TGTGCCAGCAAACCGGGGGACGCAGCTGGAAACACCATATATTTT. Its translation is CASKPGDAAGNTIYF.